This TCR beta chain was sequenced during a study of T cell responses to AZD1222 COVID-19 vaccine. Notes on the study in general: Within unmutated variant regions lay the reported targets of nearly half of spike-specific TCRs. Only a handful of individuals given AZD1222 were seropositive at baseline. Repertoire sampling happened only post peak T cell response.

Comment on this clone: Its target is unknown.

The method was immunoSEQ multiplex PCR; TCRdb's version includes in-frame clones alone and lacks a portion of them. The sample carries roughly 100,000 clones, roughly 90% recorded once. Germline V lookup: CDR1 ENHRY, CDR2 SYGVKD. V lost 6 bases to trimming and J lost 1 base, with 12 bases between them. CDR3 length: 14 amino acids. This chain uses TRBV10-3 with TRBJ1-1; D is perhaps TRBD1 (6 bases). Sequenced here: peripheral blood, sampled on day 0 of AZD1222 vaccination. The receptor was isolated from an adult in good health. In DNA form, the CDR3 reads TGTGCCATCAGAAGGGACACCTGGAACACTGAAGCTTTCTTT. The encoded protein is CAIRRDTWNTEAFF.